The clone carrying this T cell receptor (beta chain) was counted between two and nine times. The data originate from a study of blood T cell repertoires in COVID-19. On the study more broadly: COVID-19 samples from acute and convalescent phases originated in the United States, Italy and Spain.

The table came from immunoSEQ multiplex PCR; TCRdb's copy has only in-frame clones and leaves some out. The repertoire holds hundreds of thousands of clones, with almost 90% as singletons. The CDR3 totals 14 residues. Trimming cost V 0 bases and J 6 bases, with 10 bases left between them. CDR1 and CDR2 from the germline V gene are SGHRS and YFSETQ. This chain links TRBV5-1 with TRBJ2-1; perhaps TRBD1 as D (5 bases). The TCR comes from a man older than 75 with acute or convalescent COVID-19. The sequenced material came from peripheral blood. CDR3: CASSLGGRANEQFF. The CDR3 nucleotides read TGCGCCAGCAGCTTGGGGGGCAGGGCCAATGAGCAGTTCTTC.